Below, 20 T cell receptor beta chains from the same sample are listed, as sequenced in a study of cytomegalovirus exposure and HLA in healthy donors. TCRdb's copy holds only in-frame clones and misses some; the assay was immunoSEQ multiplex PCR. The sample lists roughly 250,000 clones; just under 90% were seen once. The specimen sequenced was PBMCs. The receptors here all came from a man between 18 and 29 years old in good health and CMV-seronegative.

The chain couples TRBV7-8 to TRBJ2-4; 8 bases line up with TRBD2. This CDR3 region has 16 residues. Per germline, CDR1 SGHVS and CDR2 FQNEAQ. The V and J ends lost 2 bases and 1 base, in that order; junction bases with no gene match: 4. The CDR3 here is CASSLREGRAKNIQYF. The CDR3 nucleotides read TGTGCCAGCAGCTTACGGGAGGGACGTGCCAAAAACATTCAGTACTTC.

The sample holds one count of this clone. The chain combines TRBV30 with TRBJ2-3; 8 bases fit TRBD2. Germline lookup yields CDR1 GTSNPN and CDR2 SVGIG (reference sequence). The ends lost 0 bases at V and 3 bases at J; junction bases unmatched: 2. The CDR3 extends over 14 amino acids. CDR3: CAWSVSGGTDTQYF. In nucleotides, the CDR3 is TGTGCCTGGAGTGTATCGGGAGGGACAGATACGCAGTATTTT.

The rearrangement uses TRBV25-1 and TRBJ2-7, with D uncertain. The V end lost 4 bases, the J end lost 6 bases, and 7 bases lay between the germline ends. The CDR3 has 11 residues. CDR1 and CDR2 (germline): MGHDK, SYGVNS. DNA of the CDR3: TGTGCCAGCAGTGTCGCCAGCGAGCAGTACTTC. Translation gives CASSVASEQYF.

The V gene is TRBV2, the J gene TRBJ1-2; 7 nucleotides agree with TRBD1. V shed 6 bases and J 3 bases; nucleotides not matched to a gene: 7. This CDR3 spans 14 amino acids. Germline lookup yields CDR1 SNHLY and CDR2 FYNNEI. This CDR3 reads CASSEQGSDYGYTF. The DNA of the CDR3 is TGTGCCAGCAGCGAACAGGGGAGCGACTATGGCTACACCTTC.

This clone is medium-sized within its sample. The germline gene is not matched at one end of the junction; a read error may be the cause. The chain recombines TRBV6-4 with TRBJ2-4; 9 positions match TRBD2. Germline V gene lookup returns CDR1 MRHNA and CDR2 SNTAGT. CDR3 size: 13 residues. CDR3 amino acids: CASSESASGALHF. The CDR3 DNA reads as TGTGCCAGCAGTGAATCCGCTAGCGGGGCCCTACACTTC.

This clone was picked up one time. The genes are TRBV9 and TRBJ2-2; 8 bases fit TRBD1. Trimming removed 0 bases from V and 7 bases from J; junction bases left unmatched: 8. The CDR3 covers 16 residues. CDR1 is SGDLS and CDR2 is YYNGEE in the germline V gene. CDR3 sequence: CASSVAPGQGNGELFF. DNA of the CDR3: TGTGCCAGCAGCGTAGCCCCCGGACAGGGTAACGGGGAGCTGTTTTTT.

This chain uses TRBV12-2 with TRBJ2-7; the table's D call, TRBD1, was not checked against the DNA. TRBV12-2 is given as a pseudogene. This CDR3 is built from 15 residues. The CDR3 DNA sequence: TGTGCAAGTCGCAGCACCTACAGGGTTGTATACGAGCAGTACTTC. Translating it yields CASRSTYRVVYEQYF.

The table lists this clone with a count of one. The chain uses TRBV25-1 and TRBJ2-2, with 7 nucleotides matching TRBD2. This CDR3 has 16 amino acids. Germline CDR1 is MGHDK and CDR2 is SYGVNS. The V segment lost 1 base and the J segment 5 bases; nucleotides outside the gene matches: 7. The CDR3 DNA reads TGTGCCAGCAGTGAATCGGGGGGTGCGAGTACCGGGGAGCTGTTTTTT. It is translated as CASSESGGASTGELFF.

This sequence joins TRBV4-2 and TRBJ2-1; no definite D call. The germline gives CDR1 LGHNA, CDR2 YNFKEQ. Trimming took 1 base from V and 1 from J, leaving 8 bases between them. The CDR3 has 15 amino acids. This CDR3 is CASSQGLRSYNEQFF. The DNA of the CDR3 is TGTGCCAGCAGCCAAGGACTTCGGTCCTACAATGAGCAGTTCTTC.

The CDR3 sequence: CASSSYREGAEAFF. CDR3 nucleotide sequence: TGTGCCAGCAGTTCTTACAGGGAAGGTGCTGAAGCTTTCTTT. The chain links TRBV2 to TRBJ1-1, with D tentatively TRBD1 (6 bases). The CDR3 consists of 14 residues. Germline-derived CDR1 and CDR2 are SNHLY and FYNNEI. Trimming cost V 5 bases and J 6 bases, with 16 bases left between them.

V is TRBV5-1 and J is TRBJ2-2, with TRBD2 identical over 7 bases. From germline, CDR1 is SGHRS and CDR2 YFSETQ. The trim removed 5 bases at V and 3 bases at J, leaving 10 bases unmatched. This CDR3 comprises 16 residues. CDR3 loop: CASSLPGGIDTGELFF. In DNA, the CDR3 is TGCGCCAGCAGTTTGCCCGGGGGGATTGACACCGGGGAGCTGTTTTTT.

V and J are TRBV2 and TRBJ2-7; 9 positions agree with TRBD1. V trimming: 5 bases; J trimming: 4 bases; junction bases outside the gene matches: 9. Germline-derived CDR1 and CDR2 are SNHLY and FYNNEI. The CDR3 sequence is 15 residues long. DNA of the CDR3: TGTGCCAGCAGTCAACAGGGGGCTAAACGATACGAGCAGTACTTC. As protein: CASSQQGAKRYEQYF.

The V gene is TRBV28, the J gene TRBJ2-6; 11 bases map to TRBD1. Unmatched junction bases numbered 9, after V lost 6 bases and J lost 2 bases. The CDR3 loop spans 18 amino acids. Looked up from germline, CDR1 is MDHEN and CDR2 is SYDVKM. The CDR3 protein is CASSFSGQGATGANVLTF. In DNA form, the CDR3 reads TGTGCCAGCAGCTTCTCCGGACAGGGGGCGACTGGGGCCAACGTCCTGACTTTC.

The rearrangement links TRBV9 to TRBJ2-2; tentative D call: TRBD2 (6 bases). The CDR3 runs to 15 residues. From germline, CDR1 is SGDLS and CDR2 YYNGEE. V was cut by 1 base and J by 7 bases, with 14 bases left in between. CDR3 sequence reads: CASSVNGGLGGELFF. The CDR3 DNA reads TGTGCCAGCAGCGTAAACGGGGGTTTAGGCGGGGAGCTGTTTTTT.

CDR3 loop: CASSPVGGQYEQYF. Here the CDR3 DNA reads TGTGCCAGCTCACCAGTAGGGGGACAGTACGAGCAGTACTTC. This chain connects TRBV18 to TRBJ2-7, with TRBD1 matching over 7 bases. Trimming at V came to 2 bases and at J to 4 bases, leaving 5 bases not matched to a gene. This CDR3 has 14 residues. Germline values: CDR1 KGHSH, CDR2 LQKENI.

The CDR3 reads CASSPLRGTGGLEQYF. In nucleotides, the CDR3 is TGTGCCAGCTCACCTCTGAGGGGGACAGGGGGCCTCGAGCAGTACTTC. The chain employs TRBV18 and TRBJ2-7; the match to TRBD1 covers 12 bases. The V segment lost 3 bases and the J segment 6 bases; nucleotides outside the gene matches: 9. The CDR3 loop spans 16 amino acids. Germline CDR1 and CDR2: KGHSH and LQKENI. The variable domain in full, completed from reference TRBV18 and TRBJ2-7, reads NAGVMQNPRHLVRRRGQEARLRCSPMKGHSHVYWYRQLPEEGLKFMVYLQKENIIDESGMPKERFSAEFPKEGPSILRIQQVVRGDSAAYFCASSPLRGTGGLEQYFGPGTRLTVT.

The chain carries TRBV5-1 and TRBJ2-7; D ambiguous. The germline gives CDR1 SGHRS, CDR2 YFSETQ. Between the trimmed V and J ends, which lost 2 bases and 4 bases, there was a span of 16 bases. CDR3 length equals 15 residues. Here the CDR3 DNA reads TGCGCCAGCAGCTTCGGTCCCTCGACATCGTACGAGCAGTACTTC. Protein: CASSFGPSTSYEQYF.

The chain joins TRBV9 to TRBJ2-2, with D perhaps matching TRBD2 (6 bases). V was pared by 5 bases and J by 4 bases, with 15 bases between. Germline loops: CDR1 SGDLS, CDR2 YYNGEE. The CDR3 contains 15 residues. The chain's CDR3 is CASSPGGRGTGELFF. The CDR3 DNA follows: TGTGCCAGCAGTCCCGGGGGTAGGGGCACCGGGGAGCTGTTTTTT.

The chain employs TRBV10-3 and TRBJ1-6, with 9 bases that match TRBD1. This CDR3 contains 15 residues. In germline, CDR1 is ENHRY, CDR2 SYGVKD. The V segment lost 6 bases and the J segment 7 bases; nucleotides outside the gene matches: 7. The DNA of the CDR3 is TGTGCCATCAGCCCCGGGACAGGGCCCAATTCACCCCTCCACTTT. Protein: CAISPGTGPNSPLHF.

The gene calls are TRBV19 and TRBJ2-2; a weak D match, TRBD1 (5 bases). The CDR3 sequence is 16 residues long. The V and J ends lost 3 bases and 7 bases respectively, with 18 bases between them. Germline V gene sequence: CDR1 LNHDA, CDR2 SQIVND (reference sequence). CDR3 protein: CASSISAQGDRGELFF. The CDR3 DNA follows: TGTGCCAGTAGTATTTCCGCCCAGGGCGATCGCGGGGAGCTGTTTTTT.